Shown below are 29 T cell receptor beta chains from a single sample sequenced in a study of blood T cell repertoires in COVID-19. Data came from immunoSEQ multiplex PCR; TCRdb stores just in-frame clones and leaves some out. Of tens of thousands of clones in the sample, less than 90% are singletons; the top ten hold about an eighth. What was sequenced was peripheral blood. The receptors here all came from a human donor in a cohort sampled during active COVID-19.

This clone was found a few times. This chain connects TRBV11-2 to TRBJ1-1; 7 positions match TRBD1. CDR3 length: 15 amino acids. Germline loops: CDR1 SGHAT, CDR2 FQNNGV. The ends lost 4 bases at V and 1 base at J; junction bases unmatched: 6. The CDR3 region has the DNA TGTGCCAGCAGCTCGCCGAGACAGGGGAACACTGAAGCTTTCTTT. It is translated as CASSSPRQGNTEAFF.

J is TRBJ1-5 and V is TRBV7-8; 10 bases map to TRBD1. Germline values: CDR1 SGHVS, CDR2 FQNEAQ. There are 17 residues in the CDR3. V was pared by 5 bases and J by 7 bases, with 14 bases of the junction left unmatched. The CDR3 bases are TGTGCCAGCAGCAGAACCGGGACAGGGGTGTCCGGGCAGCCCCAGCATTTT. It yields the protein CASSRTGTGVSGQPQHF.

V usage is TRBV7-2 and J usage is TRBJ1-5; D may be TRBD1 (5 bases). This CDR3 spans 15 amino acids. Trimming left V 2 bases short and J 4 bases short, with 12 bases between. Germline values: CDR1 SGHTA, CDR2 FQGNSA. The CDR3 reads CASSLSGGSNQPQHF. CDR3 nucleotides: TGTGCCAGCAGCTTAAGCGGGGGGAGTAATCAGCCCCAGCATTTT. The whole variable domain, filled in from reference TRBV7-2 and TRBJ1-5, reads GAGVSQSPSNKVTEKGKDVELRCDPISGHTALYWYRQSLGQGLEFLIYFQGNSAPDKSGLPSDRFSAERTGGSVSTLTIQRTQQEDSAVYLCASSLSGGSNQPQHFGDGTRLSIL.

V and J are TRBV13 and TRBJ1-3; 7 bases match TRBD1. Trimming cost V 5 bases and J 0 bases; bases outside gene matches: 4. The germline V gene encodes CDR1 PRHDT and CDR2 FYEKMQ (reference sequence). This CDR3 is 15 amino acids long. The CDR3 region has the DNA TGTGCCAGCAGCCAGGACAGGCTCTCTGGAAACACCATATATTTT. Protein: CASSQDRLSGNTIYF.

The chain carries TRBV5-1 and TRBJ1-2; D unresolved. V shed 1 base and J shed 7 bases, with 14 bases lying between them. Germline-derived CDR1 and CDR2 are SGHRS and YFSETQ. The CDR3 spans 14 residues. The CDR3 loop reads CASSLKQTNGGYTF. The CDR3 DNA is TGCGCCAGCAGCTTGAAACAGACCAACGGTGGCTACACCTTC.

The sample holds one count of this clone. J is TRBJ1-6 and V is TRBV3-1 (or the pseudogene TRBV3-2); no clear D. This CDR3 is 15 amino acids long. CDR1 is LGHDT and CDR2 is YNNKEL in the germline V gene (reference sequence). V was pared by 0 bases and J by 6 bases, with 9 bases between. This CDR3 reads CASSQEWGVNSPLHF. CDR3 DNA: TGTGCCAGCAGCCAAGAATGGGGAGTTAATTCACCCCTCCACTTT.

This CDR3 is CASSSSRGEDYGYTF. CDR3 coding DNA: TGTGCCAGCAGCTCCAGCAGGGGAGAGGACTATGGCTACACCTTC. The chain joins TRBV5-4 to TRBJ1-2, with a weak D call TRBD1 (6 bases). The CDR3 has 15 amino acids. V shed 3 bases and J shed 3 bases, with 15 bases lying between them. The V gene's germline CDR1 is SGHNT and CDR2 YYREEE (reference sequence). Supplemented by reference TRBV5-4 and TRBJ1-2, the full variable domain reads ETGVTQSPTHLIKTRGQQVTLRCSSQSGHNTVSWYQQALGQGPQFIFQYYREEENGRGNFPPRFSGLQFPNYSSELNVNALELDDSALYLCASSSSRGEDYGYTFGSGTRLTVV.

This chain uses TRBV27 with TRBJ2-7, with 9 nucleotides matching TRBD2. Germline trimming cut 1 base from V and 3 bases from J; bases unmatched to any gene: 10. The CDR3 loop spans 17 amino acids. Germline V gene lookup returns CDR1 MNHEY and CDR2 SMNVEV (reference sequence). This chain's CDR3 is CASSLFPSAGGIYEQYF. CDR3 nucleotides: TGTGCCAGCAGTTTATTCCCCTCAGCGGGAGGTATCTACGAGCAGTACTTC.

The V gene is TRBV7-8, the J gene TRBJ2-1; 11 positions agree with TRBD2. The CDR3 totals 15 residues. Trimming removed 3 bases from V and 4 bases from J; junction bases left unmatched: 2. Germline V lookup: CDR1 SGHVS, CDR2 FQNEAQ. CDR3 sequence: CASSLGLAEYNEQFF. In DNA form, the CDR3 reads TGTGCCAGCAGCTTGGGACTAGCGGAGTACAATGAGCAGTTCTTC.

The CDR3 region has the DNA TGTGCCAGCAGCGCTATCAGGGATACCGGGGAGCTGTTTTTT. This codes for CASSAIRDTGELFF. The V gene is TRBV2, the J gene TRBJ2-2; a possible D gene is TRBD1 (5 bases). The CDR3 has 14 amino acids. Trimming pared 6 bases from V and 5 bases from J, leaving 13 bases between. Germline values: CDR1 SNHLY, CDR2 FYNNEI.

V is TRBV7-8 and J is TRBJ1-2; 10 bases fit TRBD1. The CDR3 is 16 amino acids. J was trimmed by 2 bases and V by 2 bases; bases with no gene match: 5. Germline CDR1 and CDR2: SGHVS and FQNEAQ. The CDR3 sequence is CASSLRTGGINYGYTF. The CDR3 bases are TGTGCCAGCAGCTTAAGGACAGGGGGTATCAACTATGGCTACACCTTC.

There are a few counts of this clone. The CDR3 protein is CASRPTSGPTDTQYF. In nucleotides, the CDR3 is TGTGCCAGCCGACCGACTAGCGGCCCCACAGATACGCAGTATTTT. The chain combines TRBV7-9 with TRBJ2-3; 9 bases agree with TRBD2. In germline, CDR1 is SEHNR, CDR2 FQNEAQ (reference sequence). This CDR3 spans 15 amino acids. V was pared by 8 bases and J by 2 bases, with 8 bases of the junction left unmatched. The entire variable domain, with the rest obtained from reference TRBV7-9 and TRBJ2-3, is as follows: DTGVSQNPRHKITKRGQNVTFRCDPISEHNRLYWYRQTLGQGPEFLTYFQNEAQLEKSRLLSDRFSAERPKGSFSTLEIQRTEQGDSAMYLCASRPTSGPTDTQYFGPGTRLTVL.

The chain combines TRBV28 with TRBJ1-4, with TRBD1 matching over 8 bases. CDR3 length equals 16 residues. Germline CDR1 reads MDHEN; CDR2 reads SYDVKM. The V and J ends lost 4 bases and 8 bases, in that order; junction bases with no gene match: 12. The CDR3 loop is CASSSNRQGIGEKLFF. DNA of the CDR3: TGTGCCAGCAGTTCCAACCGACAGGGGATTGGAGAAAAACTGTTTTTT.

This chain links TRBV6-2 or TRBV6-3 with TRBJ2-7; 9 bases map to TRBD1. This CDR3 contains 14 residues. Germline CDR1 and CDR2: MNHEY and SVGEGT. Trimming took 4 bases from V and 5 from J; bases not matched to a gene: 6. Here the CDR3 DNA reads TGTGCCAGCAGTTCAGGGACAGGGTCCCACGAGCAGTACTTC. Translating gives CASSSGTGSHEQYF.

The chain carries TRBV11-3 and TRBJ1-5; 9 nucleotides align to TRBD1. This CDR3 region has 15 residues. Germline trimming cut 5 bases from V and 3 bases from J; bases unmatched to any gene: 5. Per germline, CDR1 SGHNT and CDR2 YENEEA. As DNA, the CDR3 is TGTGCCAGCAGCCCATGGGACAGGGTCAATCAGCCCCAGCATTTT. Translating gives CASSPWDRVNQPQHF.

The chain combines TRBV3-1 (or the pseudogene TRBV3-2) with TRBJ2-7, with 7 bases identical to TRBD1. This CDR3 comprises 13 residues. J lost 6 bases, V lost 6 bases, and 8 bases had no gene match. The germline CDR1 and CDR2 sequences are LGHDT and YNNKEL (reference sequence). Written as DNA, the CDR3 is TGTGCCAGCAGACCGACAGGGATCGGCGAGCAGTACTTC. This gives the protein CASRPTGIGEQYF.

The chain combines TRBV28 with TRBJ1-5, with TRBD1 matching over 8 bases. J was trimmed by 0 bases and V by 2 bases; bases with no gene match: 0. The CDR3 consists of 15 residues. In germline, CDR1 is MDHEN, CDR2 SYDVKM. The CDR3: CASSLGTGSNQPQHF. The CDR3 bases are TGTGCCAGCAGTTTAGGGACAGGTAGCAATCAGCCCCAGCATTTT.

CDR3 region: CASSLDSVNQPQHF. The CDR3, as DNA: TGTGCCAGCAGTTTAGACAGCGTCAATCAGCCCCAGCATTTT. The V gene is TRBV28, the J gene TRBJ1-5; maybe TRBD1 (5 bases). Trimming left V 2 bases short and J 3 bases short, with 8 bases between. CDR1 is MDHEN and CDR2 is SYDVKM in the germline V gene. The CDR3 extends over 14 amino acids.

The chain joins TRBV18 to TRBJ1-2; 9 bases agree with TRBD1. Germline CDR1 is KGHSH and CDR2 is LQKENI. V trimming: 3 bases; J trimming: 6 bases; junction bases outside the gene matches: 2. This CDR3 region has 13 residues. The CDR3 protein is CASSPTGGHGYTF. The CDR3 nucleotides read TGTGCCAGCTCACCCACAGGGGGCCATGGCTACACCTTC.

The genes are TRBV4-2 and TRBJ2-4; D is perhaps TRBD2 (6 bases). Germline CDR1 reads LGHNA; CDR2 reads YNFKEQ. V lost 0 bases and J 10 bases, leaving 13 bases between the germline ends. This CDR3 has 14 residues. For the CDR3, the DNA is TGTGCCAGCAGCCAAGACCGGAGGGCGCGGATTCAGTACTTC. Amino acid sequence: CASSQDRRARIQYF.

The chain couples TRBV6-5 to TRBJ2-7, with 9 bases aligning to TRBD2. In germline, CDR1 is MNHEY, CDR2 SVGAGI. V lost 9 bases to trimming and J lost 4 bases; unmatched junction nucleotides: 4. There are 12 residues in the CDR3. CDR3 nucleotides: TGTGCCAGTAGCGGGGGACCTTACGAGCAGTACTTC. This codes for CASSGGPYEQYF.

Concerning this clone itself: Different DNA sequences within this sample yield the same CDR3. The V call is TRBV19, the J call TRBJ1-1; D is unclear. This CDR3 is built from 13 residues. Trimming cost V 4 bases and J 1 base, with 7 bases left between them. Germline CDR1 LNHDA, CDR2 SQIVND (reference sequence). CDR3 sequence reads: CASSTTGNTEAFF. CDR3 DNA sequence: TGTGCCAGTAGTACAACCGGGAACACTGAAGCTTTCTTT.

The chain couples TRBV29-1 to TRBJ2-2; 13 bases are shared with TRBD2. The CDR3 length is 16 residues. Looked up from germline, CDR1 is SQVTM and CDR2 is ANQGSEA. V dropped 0 bases and J dropped 8; count of bases not matched to a gene: 6. The CDR3 loop reads CSVEDVLAGGPGELFF. CDR3 nucleotides: TGCAGCGTTGAAGATGTACTAGCGGGGGGGCCTGGGGAGCTGTTTTTT.

The chain links TRBV6-1 to TRBJ2-1, with D perhaps TRBD1 (6 bases). With 7 bases removed from V and 3 bases from J, the gap between germline ends came to 19 bases. Germline V gene data show CDR1 as MNHNS and CDR2 as SASEGT. The CDR3 contains 16 residues. CDR3 sequence (DNA): TGTGCCAGCATTGATCAGGGGCTCCAGGGCTACAATGAGCAGTTCTTC. It specifies CASIDQGLQGYNEQFF.

The CDR3 is CASSITGSQPQHF. The CDR3 DNA reads as TGTGCCAGTAGTATCACAGGGAGCCAGCCCCAGCATTTT. The gene calls are TRBV19 and TRBJ1-5; possible D gene TRBD1, 6 bases. CDR1 and CDR2 from the germline V gene are LNHDA and SQIVND (reference sequence). Trimming stripped 3 bases from V and 7 bases from J, with 10 bases between. The CDR3 runs 13 residues. Complete variable domain (other parts from reference TRBV19 and TRBJ1-5): DGGITQSPKYLFRKEGQNVTLSCEQNLNHDAMYWYRQDPGQGLRLIYYSQIVNDFQKGDIAEGYSVSREKKESFPLTVTSAQKNPTAFYLCASSITGSQPQHFGDGTRLSIL.

The V call is TRBV19, the J call TRBJ2-3; unclear D gene. This CDR3 contains 16 residues. With 0 bases removed from V and 3 bases from J, the gap between germline ends came to 13 bases. Germline CDR1 LNHDA, CDR2 SQIVND (reference sequence). In nucleotides, the CDR3 is TGTGCCAGTAGTATAGATAGTGGCGGCCTAACAGATACGCAGTATTTT. It translates to CASSIDSGGLTDTQYF.

This rearrangement joins TRBV7-2 to TRBJ1-1; weak D call: TRBD1 (5 bases). Germline V gives CDR1 SGHTA, CDR2 FQGNSA. CDR3 size: 16 residues. Trimming took 1 base from V and 0 from J, leaving 12 bases between them. As DNA, the CDR3 is TGTGCCAGCAGCTTAGATCTTTACAGGCTGAACACTGAAGCTTTCTTT. This translates into CASSLDLYRLNTEAFF.

The rearrangement links TRBV9 to TRBJ1-3; TRBD1 agrees at 7 bases. The trim removed 4 bases at V and 0 bases at J, leaving 4 bases unmatched. Germline CDR1 reads SGDLS; CDR2 reads YYNGEE. The CDR3 has 15 amino acids. The CDR3 sequence is CASSPRQGSGNTIYF. The CDR3 nucleotides read TGTGCCAGCAGCCCAAGACAGGGCTCTGGAAACACCATATATTTT.

This sequence joins TRBV2 and TRBJ2-7; 10 bases are a match to TRBD1. V trimming: 0 bases; J trimming: 0 bases; junction bases outside the gene matches: 2. The germline gives CDR1 SNHLY, CDR2 FYNNEI. This CDR3 contains 16 residues. The CDR3 bases are TGTGCCAGCAGTGAAGCTGGACAGGGGGACTCCTACGAGCAGTACTTC. It encodes CASSEAGQGDSYEQYF. The whole variable domain, remainder taken from reference TRBV2 and TRBJ2-7, is EPEVTQTPSHQVTQMGQEVILRCVPISNHLYFYWYRQILGQKVEFLVSFYNNEISEKSEIFDDQFSVERPDGSNFTLKIRSTKLEDSAMYFCASSEAGQGDSYEQYFGPGTRLTVT.